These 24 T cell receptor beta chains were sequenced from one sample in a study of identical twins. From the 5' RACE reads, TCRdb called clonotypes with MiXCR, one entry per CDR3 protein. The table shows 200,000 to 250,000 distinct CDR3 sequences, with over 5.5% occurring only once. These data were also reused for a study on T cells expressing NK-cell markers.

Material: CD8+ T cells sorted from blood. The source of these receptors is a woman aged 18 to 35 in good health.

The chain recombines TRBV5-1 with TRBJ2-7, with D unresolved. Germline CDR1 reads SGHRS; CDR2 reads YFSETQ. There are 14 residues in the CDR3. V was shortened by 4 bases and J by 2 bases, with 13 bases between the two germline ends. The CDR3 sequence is CASSMSPDPYEQYF. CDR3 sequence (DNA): TGCGCCAGCAGCATGTCACCAGACCCCTACGAGCAGTACTTC.

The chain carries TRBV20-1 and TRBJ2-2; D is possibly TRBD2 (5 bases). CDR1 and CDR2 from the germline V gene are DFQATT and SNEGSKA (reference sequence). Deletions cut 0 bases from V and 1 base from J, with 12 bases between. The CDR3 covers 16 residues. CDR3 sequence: CSARDRKRQNTGELFF. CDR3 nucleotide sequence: TGCAGTGCTAGAGATCGCAAGCGGCAGAACACCGGGGAGCTGTTTTTT.

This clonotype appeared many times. This CDR3 is CASSYGQAQQYF. Written as DNA, the CDR3 is TGTGCCAGCAGTTACGGACAAGCCCAGCAGTACTTC. V gene TRBV6-6 combines with J gene TRBJ2-7; D might be TRBD1 (5 bases). Trimming cost V 2 bases and J 8 bases, with 10 bases left between them. This CDR3 has 12 residues. CDR1 is MNHNY, CDR2 SVGAGI, per germline (reference sequence).

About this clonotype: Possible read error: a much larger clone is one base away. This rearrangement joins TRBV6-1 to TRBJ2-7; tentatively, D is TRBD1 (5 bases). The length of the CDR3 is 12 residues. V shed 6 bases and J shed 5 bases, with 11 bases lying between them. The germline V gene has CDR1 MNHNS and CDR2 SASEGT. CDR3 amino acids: CASRTPGHEQYF. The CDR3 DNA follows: TGTGCCAGCAGAACACCAGGGCACGAGCAGTACTTC.

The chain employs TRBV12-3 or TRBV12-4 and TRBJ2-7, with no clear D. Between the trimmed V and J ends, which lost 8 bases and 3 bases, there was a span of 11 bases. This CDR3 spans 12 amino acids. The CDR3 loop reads CASGTSYYEQYF. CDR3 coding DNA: TGTGCCAGCGGAACTTCTTACTACGAGCAGTACTTC.

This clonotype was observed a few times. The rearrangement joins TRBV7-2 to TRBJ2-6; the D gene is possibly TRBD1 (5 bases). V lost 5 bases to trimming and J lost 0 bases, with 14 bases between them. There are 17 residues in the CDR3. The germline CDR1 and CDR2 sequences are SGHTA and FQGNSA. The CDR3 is CASSHHPGISGANVLTF. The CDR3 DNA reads TGTGCCAGCAGCCATCATCCAGGGATCTCTGGGGCCAACGTCCTGACTTTC.

This chain's CDR3 is CASSQDRAGVEKLFF. In DNA form, the CDR3 reads TGTGCCAGCAGCCAAGATAGGGCAGGGGTGGAAAAACTGTTTTTT. The rearrangement uses TRBV4-2 and TRBJ1-4; D is perhaps TRBD1 (6 bases). V lost 0 bases and J 8 bases, leaving 13 bases between the germline ends. There are 15 residues in the CDR3. CDR1 and CDR2 (germline): LGHNA, YNFKEQ.

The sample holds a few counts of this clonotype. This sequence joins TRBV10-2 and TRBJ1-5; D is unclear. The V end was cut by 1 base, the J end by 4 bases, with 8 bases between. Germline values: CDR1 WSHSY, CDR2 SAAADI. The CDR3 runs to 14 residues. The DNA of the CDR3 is TGCGCCAGCAGTGAGTGGCTTCAAAATCAGCCCCAGCATTTT. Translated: CASSEWLQNQPQHF.

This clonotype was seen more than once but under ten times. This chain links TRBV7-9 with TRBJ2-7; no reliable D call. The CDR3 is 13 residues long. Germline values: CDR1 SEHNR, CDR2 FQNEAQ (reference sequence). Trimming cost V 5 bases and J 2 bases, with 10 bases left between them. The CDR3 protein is CASSLKVTYEQYF. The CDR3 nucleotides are TGTGCCAGCAGCCTAAAGGTTACCTACGAGCAGTACTTC.

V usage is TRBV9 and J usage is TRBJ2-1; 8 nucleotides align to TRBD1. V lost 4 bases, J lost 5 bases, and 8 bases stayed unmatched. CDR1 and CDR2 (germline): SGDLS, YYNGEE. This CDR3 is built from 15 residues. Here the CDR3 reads CASSRRTGPDNEQFF. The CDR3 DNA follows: TGTGCCAGCAGCCGCCGGACAGGGCCGGACAATGAGCAGTTCTTC.

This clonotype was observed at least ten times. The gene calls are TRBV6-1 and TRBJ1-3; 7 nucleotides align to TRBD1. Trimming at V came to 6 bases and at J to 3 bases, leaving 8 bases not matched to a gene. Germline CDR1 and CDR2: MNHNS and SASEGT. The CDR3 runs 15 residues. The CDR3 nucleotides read TGTGCCAGCAGGGCAAAGGGGGCCTTTGGAAACACCATATATTTT. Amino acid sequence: CASRAKGAFGNTIYF.

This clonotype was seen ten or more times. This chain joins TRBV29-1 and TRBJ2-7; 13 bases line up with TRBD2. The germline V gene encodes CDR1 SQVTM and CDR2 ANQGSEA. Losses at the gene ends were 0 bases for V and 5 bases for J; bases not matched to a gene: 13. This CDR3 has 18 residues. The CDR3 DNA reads TGCAGCGTTGAAGAGCGACTAGCGGGGGGTTCTTTGAGGGACGAGCAGTACTTC. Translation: CSVEERLAGGSLRDEQYF.

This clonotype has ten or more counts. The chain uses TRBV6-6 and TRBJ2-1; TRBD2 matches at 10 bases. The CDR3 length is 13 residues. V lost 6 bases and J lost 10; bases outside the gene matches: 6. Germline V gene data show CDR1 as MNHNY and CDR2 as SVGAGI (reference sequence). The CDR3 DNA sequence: TGTGCCAGCAGCAACCCGGGACTAGCGGAGCAGTTCTTC. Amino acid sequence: CASSNPGLAEQFF.

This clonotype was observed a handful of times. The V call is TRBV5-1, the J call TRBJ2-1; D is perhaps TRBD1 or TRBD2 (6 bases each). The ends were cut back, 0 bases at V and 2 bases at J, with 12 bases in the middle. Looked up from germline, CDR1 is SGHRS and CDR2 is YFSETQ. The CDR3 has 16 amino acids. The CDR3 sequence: CASSLAVGGAYNEQFF. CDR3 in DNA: TGCGCCAGCAGCTTGGCGGTGGGGGGCGCCTACAATGAGCAGTTCTTC. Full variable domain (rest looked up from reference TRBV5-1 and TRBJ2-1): KAGVTQTPRYLIKTRGQQVTLSCSPISGHRSVSWYQQTPGQGLQFLFEYFSETQRNKGNFPGRFSGRQFSNSRSEMNVSTLELGDSALYLCASSLAVGGAYNEQFFGPGTRLTVL.

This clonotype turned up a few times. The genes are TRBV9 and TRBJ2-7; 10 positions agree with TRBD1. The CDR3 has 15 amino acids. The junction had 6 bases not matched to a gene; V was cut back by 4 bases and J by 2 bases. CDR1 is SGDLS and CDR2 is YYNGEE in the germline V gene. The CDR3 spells CASSLGQGVTYEQYF. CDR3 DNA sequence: TGTGCCAGCAGCCTCGGACAGGGGGTTACCTACGAGCAGTACTTC.

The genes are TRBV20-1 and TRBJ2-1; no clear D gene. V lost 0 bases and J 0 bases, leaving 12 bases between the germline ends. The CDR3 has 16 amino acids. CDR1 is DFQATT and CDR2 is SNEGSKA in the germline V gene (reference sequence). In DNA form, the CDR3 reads TGCAGTGCTAGAGATTTCGTGGGAAACTCCTACAATGAGCAGTTCTTC. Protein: CSARDFVGNSYNEQFF.

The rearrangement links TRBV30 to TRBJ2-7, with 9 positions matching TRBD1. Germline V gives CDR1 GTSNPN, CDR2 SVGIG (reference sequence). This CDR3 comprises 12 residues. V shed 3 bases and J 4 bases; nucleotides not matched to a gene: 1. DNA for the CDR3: TGTGCCTGGAGACAGGGGGCTTACGAGCAGTACTTC. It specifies CAWRQGAYEQYF.

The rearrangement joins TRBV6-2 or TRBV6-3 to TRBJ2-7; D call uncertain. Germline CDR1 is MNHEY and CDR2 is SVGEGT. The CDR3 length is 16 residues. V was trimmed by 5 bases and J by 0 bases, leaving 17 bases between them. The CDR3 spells CASSTRSTASSYEQYF. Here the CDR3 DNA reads TGTGCCAGCAGTACACGATCGACTGCGAGCTCCTACGAGCAGTACTTC.

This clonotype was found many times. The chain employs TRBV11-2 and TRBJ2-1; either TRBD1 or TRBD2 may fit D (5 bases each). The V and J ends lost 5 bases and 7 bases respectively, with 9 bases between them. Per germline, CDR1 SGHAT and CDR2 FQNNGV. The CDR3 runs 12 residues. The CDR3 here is CASSRWGNEQFF. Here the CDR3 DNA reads TGTGCCAGCAGCCGATGGGGGAATGAGCAGTTCTTC.

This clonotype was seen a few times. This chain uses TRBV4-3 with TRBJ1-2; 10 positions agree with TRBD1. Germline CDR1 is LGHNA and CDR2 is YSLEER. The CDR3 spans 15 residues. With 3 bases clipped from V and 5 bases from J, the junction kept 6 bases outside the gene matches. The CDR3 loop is CASSHTGTGVYGYTF. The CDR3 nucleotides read TGCGCCAGCAGCCATACCGGGACAGGGGTTTATGGCTACACCTTC.

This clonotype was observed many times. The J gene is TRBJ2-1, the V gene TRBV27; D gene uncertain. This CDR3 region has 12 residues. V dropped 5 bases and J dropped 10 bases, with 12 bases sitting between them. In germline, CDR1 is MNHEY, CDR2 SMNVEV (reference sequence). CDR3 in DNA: TGTGCCAGCAGTCCAACGACCCTAGAGCAGTTCTTC. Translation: CASSPTTLEQFF.

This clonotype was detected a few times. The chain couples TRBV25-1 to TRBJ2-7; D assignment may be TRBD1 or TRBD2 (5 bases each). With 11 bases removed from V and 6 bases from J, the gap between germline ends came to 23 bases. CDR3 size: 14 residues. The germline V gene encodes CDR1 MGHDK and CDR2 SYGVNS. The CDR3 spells CAVSLGTTGSEQYF. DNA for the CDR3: TGTGCCGTTTCCCTGGGGACGACTGGAAGCGAGCAGTACTTC.

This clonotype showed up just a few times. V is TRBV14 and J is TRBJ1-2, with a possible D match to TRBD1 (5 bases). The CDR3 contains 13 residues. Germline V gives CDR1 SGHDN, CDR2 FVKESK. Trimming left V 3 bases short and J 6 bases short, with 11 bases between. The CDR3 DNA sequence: TGTGCCAGCAGCCACTCGGGGGTGAATGGCTACACCTTC. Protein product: CASSHSGVNGYTF.

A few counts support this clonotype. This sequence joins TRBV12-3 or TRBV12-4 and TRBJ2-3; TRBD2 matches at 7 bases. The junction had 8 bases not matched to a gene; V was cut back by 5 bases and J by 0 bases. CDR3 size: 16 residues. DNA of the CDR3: TGTGCCAGCAGTCCCACCCGGACTAGTAGCACAGATACGCAGTATTTT. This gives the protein CASSPTRTSSTDTQYF.